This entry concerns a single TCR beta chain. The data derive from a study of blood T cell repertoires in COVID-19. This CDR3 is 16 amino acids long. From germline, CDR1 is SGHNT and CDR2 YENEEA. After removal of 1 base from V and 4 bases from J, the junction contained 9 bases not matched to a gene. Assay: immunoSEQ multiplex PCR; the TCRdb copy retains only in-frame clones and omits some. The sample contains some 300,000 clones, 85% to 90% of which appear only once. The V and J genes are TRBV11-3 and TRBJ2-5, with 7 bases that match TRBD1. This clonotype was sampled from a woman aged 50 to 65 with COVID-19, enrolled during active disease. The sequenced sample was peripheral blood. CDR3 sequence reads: CASSLGNKRQGETQYF. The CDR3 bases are TGTGCCAGCAGCTTAGGGAATAAGAGACAGGGAGAGACCCAGTACTTC.